The source of this TCR beta chain is a study of cytomegalovirus exposure and HLA in healthy donors. Both 60 Vbeta primers and 13 Jbeta primers went into the PCR. Measured with immunoSEQ multiplex PCR; TCRdb has only the in-frame clones, and not every one. The sample lists about 98,000 clones, roughly 81% occurring once. Trimming removed 1 base at V and 7 bases at J, with 10 bases between. The CDR3 contains 14 residues. Germline V gene data show CDR1 as WNHNN and CDR2 as SYGVQD (reference sequence). Sequencing was done on a sample of PBMCs. The sequence came from a man aged 40-55 years in good health and CMV-seronegative. This chain connects TRBV10-1 to TRBJ2-2; D unresolved. The DNA for the CDR3 is TGCGCCAGCAGTGAGTTAACATTGTTCGGGGAGCTGTTTTTT. It yields the protein CASSELTLFGELFF.